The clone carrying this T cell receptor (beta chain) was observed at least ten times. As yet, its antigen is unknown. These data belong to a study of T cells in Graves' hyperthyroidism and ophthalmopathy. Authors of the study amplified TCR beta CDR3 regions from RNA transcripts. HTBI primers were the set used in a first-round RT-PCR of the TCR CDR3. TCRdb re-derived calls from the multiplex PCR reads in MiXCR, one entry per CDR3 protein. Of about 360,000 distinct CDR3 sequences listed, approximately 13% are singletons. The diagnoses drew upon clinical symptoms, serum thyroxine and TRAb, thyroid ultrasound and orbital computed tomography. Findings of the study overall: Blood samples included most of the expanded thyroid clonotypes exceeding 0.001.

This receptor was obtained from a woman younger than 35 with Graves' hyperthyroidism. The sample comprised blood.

The CDR3 DNA sequence: TGCAGTGTAACGTCTGGGGCCAACGTCCTGACTTTC. Amino acids: CSVTSGANVLTF. The chain links TRBV20-1 to TRBJ2-6; D ambiguous. The CDR3 runs 12 residues. V shed 7 bases and J shed 1 base, with 5 bases lying between them. Germline V gene lookup returns CDR1 DFQATT and CDR2 SNEGSKA (reference sequence).